This T cell receptor beta chain emerged from a study of T-cell memory formation after mild COVID-19. Study-level background: Largely donor-specific TCR clusters were found. Overall study results and limits: Whether day 37 second-wave clones are SARS-CoV-2-specific was not confirmed. Pre-infection memory showed some responding clones, and this suggested that cross-reactive memory joined.

The CDR3 sequence is 16 residues long. V lost 4 bases, J lost 5 bases, and 19 bases lay in between. In germline, CDR1 is LGHNA, CDR2 YSLEER. This clonotype came up a few times. Its specificity is unknown. MiXCR was run by TCRdb on the 5' RACE reads, yielding one entry per CDR3 protein. The repertoire consists of about 350,000 distinct CDR3 sequences, with roughly 15% occurring once and the leading ten covering roughly 20%. The sequenced sample consisted of PBMCs or a T cell subset sorted from them (not recorded which). The V call is TRBV4-3, the J call TRBJ2-3, with D perhaps TRBD1 or TRBD2 (5 bases each). The receptor's source is a man younger than 35 who had mild COVID-19 (a few samples of this study predate the infection). Cell type and time point are not known. CDR3 amino acids: CASSRNRPSGGDTQYF. As DNA, the CDR3 is TGCGCCAGCAGCCGGAATCGCCCCAGTGGGGGAGATACGCAGTATTTT.